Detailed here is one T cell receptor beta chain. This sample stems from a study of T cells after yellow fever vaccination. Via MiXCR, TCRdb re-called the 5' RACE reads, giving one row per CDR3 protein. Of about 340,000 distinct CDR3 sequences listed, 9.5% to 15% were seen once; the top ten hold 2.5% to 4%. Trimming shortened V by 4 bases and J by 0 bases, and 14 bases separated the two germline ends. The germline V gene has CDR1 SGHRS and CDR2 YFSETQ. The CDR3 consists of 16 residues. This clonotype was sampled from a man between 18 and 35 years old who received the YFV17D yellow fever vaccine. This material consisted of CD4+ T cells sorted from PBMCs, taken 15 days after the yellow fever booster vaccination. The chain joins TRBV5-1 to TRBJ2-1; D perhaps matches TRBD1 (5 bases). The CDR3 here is CASSRLDSSSYNEQFF. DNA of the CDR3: TGCGCCAGCAGCAGACTTGACAGTTCCTCCTACAATGAGCAGTTCTTC.